The TCR beta chain described here comes from a study of blood T cell repertoires in COVID-19. Study processing details: From reference gene primer amplification, estimates of nucleated cell counts were derived. Using immunoSEQ multiplex PCR, the repertoire was profiled, and TCRdb retains in-frame clones only, with some absent. V and J calls and clone size come straight from that table; D and trimming were deduced from the DNA. This sample carries some 350,000 clones, 89% of them seen once, and the ten largest clones take 3%. The source material was peripheral blood. The source is a woman in her 30s with COVID-19, enrolled during active disease.

DNA of the CDR3: TGCGCCAGCAGCGCCAGGGGGCTTGACACCGGGGAGCTGTTTTTT. Translation gives CASSARGLDTGELFF. V gene TRBV5-1 combines with J gene TRBJ2-2; 8 bases are shared with TRBD1. CDR1 is SGHRS, CDR2 YFSETQ, per germline. With V trimmed by 4 bases and J by 3 bases, 5 bases remained unmatched. The CDR3 sequence is 15 residues long.